A single sample gave rise to the 8 T cell receptor beta chains below, sequenced in a study of spatial heterogeneity in lung cancer. Described time point: sample taken at primary tumor resection. One entry per CDR3 protein results from TCRdb running MiXCR on the 5' RACE reads. The table lists about 23,000 distinct CDR3 sequences, around 5.1% of them singletons, with about 5% in the top ten. The specimen was PBMCs, collected at surgery. The origin of the receptors is a male donor with early-stage non-small cell lung cancer.

This clonotype was recorded many times. V usage is TRBV2 and J usage is TRBJ2-7; D perhaps matches TRBD1 (6 bases). Germline CDR1 SNHLY, CDR2 FYNNEI. CDR3 length: 12 amino acids. Trimming removed 10 bases from V and 2 bases from J, with 12 bases in between. The CDR3, as DNA: TGTGCCACCCGGACAGAAACCTACGAGCAGTACTTC. The encoded protein is CATRTETYEQYF.

This clonotype has only a few counts. V is TRBV6-5 and J is TRBJ1-4, with 9 positions matching TRBD1. J lost 4 bases, V lost 0 bases, and 12 bases had no gene match. Germline V gene data show CDR1 as MNHEY and CDR2 as SVGAGI. This CDR3 contains 19 residues. This chain's CDR3 is CASSYSGTGFRGNNEKLFF. The CDR3 DNA is TGTGCCAGCAGTTACTCGGGGACAGGGTTTCGGGGGAATAATGAAAAACTGTTTTTT.

The V gene is TRBV12-3 or TRBV12-4, the J gene TRBJ2-4; a weak D match, TRBD2 (6 bases). Trimming left V 5 bases short and J 4 bases short, with 18 bases between. The CDR3 spans 16 residues. CDR3 in amino acids: CASSQLAPPNKNIQYF. CDR3 bases: TGTGCCAGCAGTCAACTAGCTCCACCTAATAAAAACATTCAGTACTTC.

This clonotype was picked up many times. The chain uses TRBV28 and TRBJ1-2, with no clear D. This CDR3 comprises 12 residues. Germline CDR1 is MDHEN and CDR2 is SYDVKM. Trimming cost V 5 bases and J 6 bases, with 10 bases left between them. The CDR3 DNA reads as TGTGCCAGCAGTGTCGAACTAAATGGCTACACCTTC. Residues: CASSVELNGYTF.

This clonotype was counted at least ten times. The chain links TRBV3-1 to TRBJ2-6; D remains unclear. The CDR3 totals 15 residues. V was shortened by 4 bases and J by 0 bases, with 7 bases between the two germline ends. Germline CDR1 reads LGHDT; CDR2 reads YNNKEL (reference sequence). The CDR3 sequence is CASSLSSSGANVLTF. For the CDR3, the DNA is TGTGCCAGCAGCCTTAGTTCCTCTGGGGCCAACGTCCTGACTTTC.

This clonotype was picked up many times. CDR3 coding DNA: TGTGCCAGCCGGAGGGACAGCGAAGAGACCCAGTACTTC. It encodes CASRRDSEETQYF. This rearrangement joins TRBV6-1 to TRBJ2-5; D is perhaps TRBD1 (7 bases). CDR3 size: 13 residues. Germline CDR1 and CDR2: MNHNS and SASEGT. Trimming removed 8 bases at V and 3 bases at J, with 13 bases between.

This clonotype was seen at least ten times. V gene TRBV4-1 combines with J gene TRBJ1-5; TRBD1 matches at 7 bases. The CDR3 totals 17 residues. Germline V gives CDR1 MGHRA, CDR2 YSYEKL. Trimming cost V 1 base and J 7 bases; bases outside gene matches: 13. Here the CDR3 reads CASSQGVLGTVSQPQHF. CDR3 DNA sequence: TGCGCCAGCAGCCAAGGGGTCCTCGGGACAGTATCCCAGCCCCAGCATTTT.

In this sample, this clonotype turned up many times. This chain uses TRBV6-6 with TRBJ2-2, with TRBD2 matching over 8 bases. CDR3 length: 17 amino acids. Germline CDR1 and CDR2: MNHNY and SVGAGI (reference sequence). V was pared by 2 bases and J by 0 bases, with 5 bases of the junction left unmatched. The CDR3 sequence: CASSYGWRGANTGELFF. The CDR3 DNA is TGTGCCAGCAGTTACGGCTGGCGGGGGGCGAACACCGGGGAGCTGTTTTTT.